Listed below are T cell receptor beta chains from one sample, sequenced in a study of T cell repertoires in cytomegalovirus infection. Their target antigens are unknown. One entry per CDR3 protein results from TCRdb running MiXCR on the reads. The sample shows some 900,000 distinct CDR3 sequences, about 33% of them seen only once. Here the sequenced sample was cultured CD8+ T cells from PBMCs, taken from culture after CMV antigen stimulation. These receptor sequences come from a human donor in good health (CMV status not recorded). Some clones in this sample may be carry-over from other donors' samples. Both conserved end residues are part of each CDR3. The D gene is left open where the match is weak. Part of the rows lack a size; the others show once, few, many or a class for expanded clones.

CDR3nt: TGTGCCATCAGTGAACAAGGGGAGGATGAAAAACTGTTTTTT; CDR3aa: CAISEQGEDEKLFF; v_gene: TRBV10-3; j_gene: TRBJ1-4; d_gene: .; abundance: few
CDR3nt: TGTGCCATCAGTGAACCTGGGGACACTGAAGCTTTCTTT; CDR3aa: CAISEPGDTEAFF; v_gene: TRBV10-3; j_gene: TRBJ1-1; d_gene: .; abundance: few
CDR3nt: TGTGCCAGCAGTCCCAGGGCGGCCAATGAGCAGTTCTTC; CDR3aa: CASSPRAANEQFF; v_gene: TRBV27; j_gene: TRBJ2-1; d_gene: .; abundance: .
CDR3nt: TGTGCCAGTAAGGAGGTGTTAAAAAATGAGCAGTTCTTC; CDR3aa: CASKEVLKNEQFF; v_gene: TRBV19; j_gene: TRBJ2-1; d_gene: .; abundance: few
CDR3nt: TGTGCCAGTACCCGAGGGCCACAAGAGACCCAGTACTTC; CDR3aa: CASTRGPQETQYF; v_gene: TRBV19; j_gene: TRBJ2-5; d_gene: .; abundance: .
CDR3nt: TGTGCCACCAGTGATTTACCGGGGGGTGAGCAGTTCTTC; CDR3aa: CATSDLPGGEQFF; v_gene: TRBV24-1; j_gene: TRBJ2-1; d_gene: TRBD2; abundance: .
CDR3nt: TGTGCCAGCAGCTACAATCCCTGGAGGAGGGGCACCGGGGAGCTGTTTTTT; CDR3aa: CASSYNPWRRGTGELFF; v_gene: TRBV6-1; j_gene: TRBJ2-2; d_gene: .; abundance: .
CDR3nt: TGTGCCAGCAGCTTCCCTAGCCTAGCGGGTCTCAACACCGGGGAGCTGTTTTTT; CDR3aa: CASSFPSLAGLNTGELFF; v_gene: TRBV11-2; j_gene: TRBJ2-2; d_gene: TRBD2; abundance: .
CDR3nt: TGTGCCAGCAGCAAACCCCTAGCCAGGTGGGAATACAATGAGCAGTTCTTC; CDR3aa: CASSKPLARWEYNEQFF; v_gene: TRBV7-8; j_gene: TRBJ2-1; d_gene: .; abundance: many
CDR3nt: TGTGCCAGCAGCTATCAGGGGGCGCCCCCAGATACGCAGTATTTT; CDR3aa: CASSYQGAPPDTQYF; v_gene: TRBV5-6; j_gene: TRBJ2-3; d_gene: TRBD1; abundance: once
CDR3nt: TGTGCCAGCAGCTTGACGATCCGGACCGAGCAGTACTTC; CDR3aa: CASSLTIRTEQYF; v_gene: TRBV11-3; j_gene: TRBJ2-7; d_gene: .; abundance: few
CDR3nt: TGTGCCAGCAGCCAGTCGGGAGTTGGGGAGACCCAGTACTTC; CDR3aa: CASSQSGVGETQYF; v_gene: TRBV7-4; j_gene: TRBJ2-5; d_gene: .; abundance: .
CDR3nt: TGTGCCAGCAGCGGAGGGACTTCCCTACGCCAGCATTTT; CDR3aa: CASSGGTSLRQHF; v_gene: TRBV7-9; j_gene: TRBJ1-5; d_gene: .; abundance: .
CDR3nt: TGTGCAGAAGCGAGGGGGCCGTCCTACGAGCAGTACTTC; CDR3aa: CAEARGPSYEQYF; v_gene: TRBV7-9; j_gene: TRBJ2-7; d_gene: TRBD1; abundance: few
CDR3nt: TGTGCCAGCAGACTCCCCACCGGAGGGACTGAAGCTTTCTTT; CDR3aa: CASRLPTGGTEAFF; v_gene: TRBV27; j_gene: TRBJ1-1; d_gene: .; abundance: .
CDR3nt: TGTGCCAGCAGCTTTTTCCTTCCGGGACAGAACTCCTACGAGCAGTACTTC; CDR3aa: CASSFFLPGQNSYEQYF; v_gene: TRBV27; j_gene: TRBJ2-7; d_gene: TRBD1; abundance: .
CDR3nt: TGTGCCAGCAGTTATGAGCCAAATGGCCGGACACGGGCCGATGCAAGGGGGACCCAGTACTTC; CDR3aa: CASSYEPNGRTRADARGTQYF; v_gene: TRBV6-5; j_gene: TRBJ2-5; d_gene: .; abundance: .
CDR3nt: TGTGCCATCAGTGAGCTTAGGCAAAACCGGGATACGCAGTATTTT; CDR3aa: CAISELRQNRDTQYF; v_gene: TRBV10-3; j_gene: TRBJ2-3; d_gene: .; abundance: few
CDR3nt: TGCGCCAGCAGCCACGGACAGGGGGCGAATGAGCAGTTCTTC; CDR3aa: CASSHGQGANEQFF; v_gene: TRBV4-3; j_gene: TRBJ2-1; d_gene: TRBD1; abundance: .
CDR3nt: TGTGCCAGCAGCCAAGATGGCAGCGTGTGGGAGACCCAGTACTTC; CDR3aa: CASSQDGSVWETQYF; v_gene: TRBV3-1; j_gene: TRBJ2-5; d_gene: .; abundance: .
CDR3nt: TGTGCCATCAGTGAGTCGCGGCAAAATCAGCCCCAGCATTTT; CDR3aa: CAISESRQNQPQHF; v_gene: TRBV10-3; j_gene: TRBJ1-5; d_gene: .; abundance: .
CDR3nt: TGTGCCAGCAGCTTAGATGACCCTCGAGACCAGTACTTC; CDR3aa: CASSLDDPRDQYF; v_gene: TRBV7-9; j_gene: TRBJ2-5; d_gene: .; abundance: .
CDR3nt: TGTGCCAGCAGCCGCCAGGGGGGGGGCGAGACCCAGTACTTC; CDR3aa: CASSRQGGGETQYF; v_gene: TRBV3-1; j_gene: TRBJ2-5; d_gene: .; abundance: .
CDR3nt: TGTGCCAGCAGTTATCACCCCGGTGGTGGCGAGACCCAGTACTTC; CDR3aa: CASSYHPGGGETQYF; v_gene: TRBV6-6; j_gene: TRBJ2-5; d_gene: .; abundance: .
CDR3nt: TGTGCCATCAGTGAACAGGGACAGAATTATGGCTACACCTTC; CDR3aa: CAISEQGQNYGYTF; v_gene: TRBV10-3; j_gene: TRBJ1-2; d_gene: TRBD1; abundance: few
CDR3nt: TGTGCCAGCAGCCTCCGTTTGGGGACAGGCTCTGGAAACACCATATATTTT; CDR3aa: CASSLRLGTGSGNTIYF; v_gene: TRBV7-8; j_gene: TRBJ1-3; d_gene: TRBD1; abundance: .
CDR3nt: TGCGCCAGCAGCCATACATCGGGGGGGGCCAACGTCCTGACTTTC; CDR3aa: CASSHTSGGANVLTF; v_gene: TRBV4-1; j_gene: TRBJ2-6; d_gene: .; abundance: few
CDR3nt: TGCAGTGCTAGAGCGGGACAGGACATCTATAGCAATCAGCCCCAGCATTTT; CDR3aa: CSARAGQDIYSNQPQHF; v_gene: TRBV20-1; j_gene: TRBJ1-5; d_gene: TRBD1; abundance: .